This entry lists 28 T cell receptor beta chains sequenced from one sample in a study of T cells in Graves' hyperthyroidism and ophthalmopathy. RNA transcripts gave rise to amplified TCR beta CDR3 regions. TCR CDR3 underwent first-round RT-PCR with the HTBI primer set. TCRdb analysed the multiplex PCR reads with MiXCR anew, one entry per CDR3 protein. The sample lists 550,000 to 600,000 distinct CDR3 sequences; 35% to 55% were seen once. The sequenced sample consisted of peripheral blood or thyroid tissue (not recorded which). Receptors were obtained from an adult woman with Graves' disease, either hyperthyroidism or ophthalmopathy (not recorded which).

About this clonotype itself: A junction boundary mismatches the germline segment, possibly from a read error. This chain joins TRBV9 and TRBJ1-2, with 12 bases aligning to TRBD1. The length of the CDR3 is 13 residues. Germline assignment: CDR1 SGDLS and CDR2 YYNGEE. CDR3 coding DNA: TGTGCCGGCAGCGGGACAGGGGGCGGAGGCTACACCTTC. This gives the protein CAGSGTGGGGYTF.

J is TRBJ1-2 and V is TRBV6-2 or TRBV6-3; unclear D gene. CDR3 length equals 12 residues. The germline V gene has CDR1 MNHEY and CDR2 SVGEGT. The ends were cut back, 8 bases at V and 6 bases at J, with 13 bases in the middle. In nucleotides, the CDR3 is TGTGCCAGCGCCCGAGGCCAGAATGGCTACACCTTC. Translation gives CASARGQNGYTF.

This clonotype was seen a few times. This sequence joins TRBV7-2 and TRBJ1-1; D not resolved. Per germline, CDR1 SGHTA and CDR2 FQGNSA. V lost 5 bases to trimming and J lost 7 bases, with 14 bases between them. CDR3 size: 13 residues. The CDR3 sequence: CASSTRHEREAFF. In DNA form, the CDR3 reads TGTGCCAGCAGCACACGACACGAGCGTGAAGCTTTCTTT.

J is TRBJ2-5 and V is TRBV2; 10 nucleotides line up with TRBD1. CDR1 SNHLY and CDR2 FYNNEI come from the germline V gene. Trimming at V came to 5 bases and at J to 9 bases, leaving 9 bases not matched to a gene. CDR3 size: 14 residues. CDR3 nucleotide sequence: TGTGCCAGCAGTTCTAGGGACAGGGGACAGCCCCAGTACTTC. It codes for CASSSRDRGQPQYF.

This clonotype was seen ten or more times. This chain joins TRBV9 and TRBJ1-3, with D possibly TRBD1 on 5 matching bases. The ends were cut back, 2 bases at V and 0 bases at J, with 15 bases in the middle. Germline V gene lookup returns CDR1 SGDLS and CDR2 YYNGEE. This CDR3 has 17 residues. The CDR3: CASSVWGRVISGNTIYF. CDR3 in DNA: TGTGCCAGCAGCGTCTGGGGCAGGGTAATCTCTGGAAACACCATATATTTT.

V usage is TRBV29-1 and J usage is TRBJ2-5; perhaps TRBD1 as D (6 bases). CDR1 and CDR2 from the germline V gene are SQVTM and ANQGSEA. This CDR3 has 13 amino acids. The V and J ends lost 7 bases and 5 bases respectively, with 17 bases between them. For the CDR3, the DNA is TGCAGCGGCCAACAGGGTTATGGGGAGACCCAGTACTTC. It specifies CSGQQGYGETQYF. Complete variable domain (other parts from reference TRBV29-1 and TRBJ2-5): SAVISQKPSRDICQRGTSLTIQCQVDSQVTMMFWYRQQPGQSLTLIATANQGSEATYESGFVIDKFPISRPNLTFSTLTVSNMSPEDSSIYLCSGQQGYGETQYFGPGTRLLVL.

Only a few counts were recorded for this clonotype. The chain couples TRBV12-3 or TRBV12-4 to TRBJ2-2, with TRBD2 matching 13 bases. The CDR3 is 17 residues long. Germline trimming cut 6 bases from V and 1 base from J; bases unmatched to any gene: 5. CDR3 in DNA: TGTGCCAGCAGGGCCTGGACTAGCGGGAGGAACACCGGGGAGCTGTTTTTT. It translates to CASRAWTSGRNTGELFF.

This clonotype has a count of ten or more. The rearrangement links TRBV11-3 to TRBJ2-2; D may be TRBD2 (5 bases). This CDR3 spans 13 amino acids. The germline V gene has CDR1 SGHNT and CDR2 YENEEA. V was cut by 8 bases and J by 4 bases, with 11 bases left in between. As DNA, the CDR3 is TGTGCCAGCGAAGCACGGGGCACCGGGGAGCTGTTTTTT. Amino acid sequence: CASEARGTGELFF.

The V call is TRBV7-3, the J call TRBJ1-1; D unclear. The V end was cut by 4 bases, the J end by 8 bases, with 14 bases between. In germline, CDR1 is SGHTA, CDR2 FQGTGA. The CDR3 has 13 residues. The CDR3 DNA follows: TGTGCCAGCAGCTCAACCCATCGGGCGGAAGCTTTCTTT. Its protein is CASSSTHRAEAFF. The variable domain in full, completed from reference TRBV7-3 and TRBJ1-1, reads GAGVSQTPSNKVTEKGKYVELRCDPISGHTALYWYRQSLGQGPEFLIYFQGTGAADDSGLPNDRFFAVRPEGSVSTLKIQRTERGDSAVYLCASSSTHRAEAFFGQGTRLTVV.

The chain employs TRBV7-9 and TRBJ2-7, with D perhaps TRBD1 (5 bases). Germline V gene lookup returns CDR1 SEHNR and CDR2 FQNEAQ (reference sequence). The CDR3 sequence is 11 residues long. The ends were cut back, 1 base at V and 11 bases at J, with 9 bases in the middle. This CDR3 is CASSLGLGEYF. CDR3 DNA sequence: TGTGCCAGCAGCTTAGGTTTAGGGGAGTACTTC.

The rearrangement uses TRBV12-3 or TRBV12-4 and TRBJ1-5; TRBD1 matches at 8 bases. J lost 0 bases, V lost 5 bases, and 6 bases had no gene match. The CDR3 has 16 residues. The CDR3 here is CASSPPDRDSNQPQHF. CDR3 bases: TGTGCCAGCAGTCCCCCGGACAGGGATAGCAATCAGCCCCAGCATTTT.

This sequence joins TRBV6-1 and TRBJ2-7; D perhaps matches TRBD1 (5 bases). The CDR3 loop spans 15 amino acids. Germline-derived CDR1 and CDR2 are MNHNS and SASEGT. With 1 base removed from V and 1 base from J, the gap between germline ends came to 11 bases. The CDR3 DNA follows: TGTGCCAGCAGTGAAGATTTGGCAGGGTCCTACGAGCAGTACTTC. Translated: CASSEDLAGSYEQYF.

In its sample, this clonotype was seen many times. J is TRBJ2-2 and V is TRBV12-3 or TRBV12-4, with a weak D call TRBD2 (5 bases). The CDR3 sequence is 17 residues long. The V and J ends lost 10 bases and 4 bases respectively, with 25 bases between them. CDR3 sequence (DNA): TGTGCCACCTGGGTCGGTCAGGATAGCGCTTCCACCGGGGAGCTGTTTTTT. Residues: CATWVGQDSASTGELFF.

In this sample, this clonotype turned up many times. This chain links TRBV24-1 with TRBJ2-7; a possible D gene is TRBD1 (5 bases). The CDR3 has 15 residues. CDR1 is KGHDR, CDR2 SFDVKD, per germline. Trimming stripped 4 bases from V and 3 bases from J, with 15 bases between. DNA of the CDR3: TGTGCCACCAGTGACCCTGCTGACAGAAGCTACGAGCAGTACTTC. It yields the protein CATSDPADRSYEQYF.

V and J are TRBV20-1 and TRBJ2-5; 9 bases agree with TRBD2. The CDR3 contains 15 residues. Germline V gene lookup returns CDR1 DFQATT and CDR2 SNEGSKA (reference sequence). The V and J ends lost 3 bases and 2 bases, in that order; junction bases with no gene match: 7. The CDR3 DNA follows: TGCAGTGCTAGGGGTAGCGGGAGACTACAAGAGACCCAGTACTTC. It yields the protein CSARGSGRLQETQYF.

The genes are TRBV10-2 and TRBJ2-7; D may correspond to TRBD1 or TRBD2 (5 bases each). The CDR3 extends over 12 amino acids. CDR1 is WSHSY and CDR2 is SAAADI in the germline V gene. Trimming removed 6 bases at V and 8 bases at J, with 14 bases between. DNA of the CDR3: TGCGCCAGCAGGGGGGACGACGATAAGCAGTACTTC. It encodes CASRGDDDKQYF.

This clonotype was counted only a few times. The chain couples TRBV12-3 or TRBV12-4 to TRBJ2-3; 11 bases align to TRBD2. After removal of 4 bases from V and 0 bases from J, the junction contained 3 bases not matched to a gene. The CDR3 is 16 amino acids. This CDR3 is CASSSWTSGSTDTQYF. CDR3 nucleotide sequence: TGTGCCAGCAGTTCCTGGACTAGCGGGAGCACAGATACGCAGTATTTT.

This clonotype came up many times. This chain uses TRBV20-1 with TRBJ2-2; TRBD1 or TRBD2 may be the D gene (6 bases each). The CDR3 runs to 14 residues. Germline V gene data show CDR1 as DFQATT and CDR2 as SNEGSKA (reference sequence). Trimming shortened V by 5 bases and J by 1 base, and 11 bases separated the two germline ends. The CDR3 region has the DNA TGCAGTGCTCGCGGGACATTGAACACCGGGGAGCTGTTTTTT. Encoded protein: CSARGTLNTGELFF.

This clonotype was counted a single time. A read error may be the cause here, since a much bigger clone is one base away. The rearrangement uses TRBV7-2 and TRBJ2-7, with 8 bases matching TRBD2. Germline-derived CDR1 and CDR2 are SGHTA and FQGNSA. Germline trimming cut 1 base from V and 6 bases from J; bases unmatched to any gene: 17. This CDR3 is built from 18 residues. CDR3 nucleotides: TGTGCCAGCAGCTTAGACAGGGATGACGAGCGGGAGAGGTTCGAGCAGTACTTC. Its protein is CASSLDRDDERERFEQYF.

This chain's CDR3 is CASSSSDRDKNTGEQYF. CDR3 sequence (DNA): TGTGCCAGCAGCTCATCAGACCGGGACAAGAACACCGGGGAGCAGTACTTC. V usage is TRBV7-9 and J usage is TRBJ2-7; D possibly corresponds to TRBD1 (6 bases). This CDR3 has 17 residues. Germline-derived CDR1 and CDR2 are SEHNR and FQNEAQ (reference sequence). V shed 4 bases and J shed 7 bases, with 26 bases lying between them.

The V and J genes are TRBV7-8 and TRBJ2-5, with D maybe TRBD2 (6 bases). V was cut by 3 bases and J by 5 bases, with 19 bases left in between. Germline CDR1 and CDR2: SGHVS and FQNEAQ. The CDR3 loop spans 16 amino acids. DNA for the CDR3: TGTGCCAGCAGCTTCAGTGAGGAGGGGATGATGGAGACCCAGTACTTC. As protein: CASSFSEEGMMETQYF.

At least ten counts were recorded for this clonotype. The V and J genes are TRBV10-3 and TRBJ1-1; D not resolved. V was cut by 4 bases and J by 1 base, with 4 bases left in between. The CDR3 is made up of 12 amino acids. Germline V lookup: CDR1 ENHRY, CDR2 SYGVKD. CDR3 DNA: TGTGCCATCAGTGGGGGGAACACTGAAGCTTTCTTT. This translates into CAISGGNTEAFF.

This clonotype was counted only a few times. The rearrangement joins TRBV15 to TRBJ2-7; D is perhaps TRBD1 or TRBD2 (6 bases each). In germline, CDR1 is LNHNV, CDR2 YYDKDF (reference sequence). Deletions cut 1 base from V and 4 bases from J, with 14 bases between. This CDR3 region has 15 residues. The DNA for the CDR3 is TGTGCCACCAGCAGAGGGGGGGCACCTTCTTACGAGCAGTACTTC. Amino acid sequence: CATSRGGAPSYEQYF.

The table lists this clonotype with a few counts. The chain couples TRBV7-9 to TRBJ1-2; TRBD1 matches at 10 bases. V trimming: 2 bases; J trimming: 13 bases; junction bases outside the gene matches: 13. Germline lookup yields CDR1 SEHNR and CDR2 FQNEAQ (reference sequence). This CDR3 comprises 15 residues. CDR3 sequence: CASSLQAAGTGARTF. The CDR3 bases are TGTGCCAGCAGCTTACAGGCCGCCGGGACAGGGGCTCGCACCTTC.

The gene calls are TRBV5-1 and TRBJ2-7; TRBD2 agrees at 8 bases. The J call may be wrong; the DNA end is better matched by TRBJ2-1. Per the germline V gene, CDR1 is SGHRS and CDR2 is YFSETQ. There are 14 residues in the CDR3. CDR3 DNA: TGCGCCAGCCAACTAGCGGAGTACAGGAATGAGCAGTTCTTC. It translates to CASQLAEYRNEQFF.

This clonotype was found many times. The chain carries TRBV11-2 and TRBJ2-5, with D uncertain. The CDR3 is made up of 13 amino acids. Trimming shortened V by 5 bases and J by 7 bases, and 14 bases separated the two germline ends. In germline, CDR1 is SGHAT, CDR2 FQNNGV. CDR3 sequence: CASSTYTEGTQYF. CDR3 nucleotide sequence: TGTGCCAGCAGCACTTACACGGAAGGGACCCAGTACTTC.

As for this clonotype: This may come from a read error, since a much larger clone is one base off. The CDR3 does not end in the conserved phenylalanine or tryptophan, so this is likely a read error. The gene calls are TRBV3-1 and TRBJ1-1; tentative D call: TRBD1 (5 bases). V gave up 8 bases and J gave up 1 base, with 8 bases separating them. Germline assignment: CDR1 LGHDT and CDR2 YNNKEL (reference sequence). CDR3 length equals 12 residues. The CDR3 DNA reads TGTGCCAGCTTCGGGACGAACACTGAAGCTTTCTCT. It yields the protein CASFGTNTEAFS.

This clonotype was seen a few times. The chain has TRBV2 and TRBJ2-7; TRBD2 aligns across 11 bases. Per germline, CDR1 SNHLY and CDR2 FYNNEI. The junction had 9 bases not matched to a gene; V was cut back by 7 bases and J by 7 bases. The CDR3 contains 14 residues. As DNA, the CDR3 is TGTGCCAGCACCCGACTAGCGGGGCCTTTAGAGCAGTACTTC. Translation gives CASTRLAGPLEQYF.